This T cell receptor (beta chain) was sequenced during a study of T-cell reconstitution after alpha-beta-depleted transplantation in children (dated by TCRdb to the mid-2010s). General notes on the study: Using TCR repertoire profiling, the study followed T-cell immune reconstitution in a quantitative way in children after TCRalphabeta/CD19-depleted allogeneic hematopoietic cell transplantation.

Paper-wide results and their limitations: Hyperexpanded clone frequencies declined over subsequent months; after one year, T-cell counts and TCRbeta diversity were mostly attributed to newly produced T cells. In some patients, high TCRbeta diversity at day 60 was attributed to recipient T cells and intrathymic progenitors that had survived conditioning. The apparently early alphabetaT-cell count recovery about two months after transplant was reportedly dependent on only several hundred rapidly expanded clones derived from non-depleted graft cells.

Based on the germline V gene, the CDR1 and CDR2 sequences are SGHRS and YFSETQ. V sheds 4 bases and J sheds 1 base, leaving 14 bases between their ends. Spanning cysteine to phenylalanine, the CDR3 consists of 15 amino acids. The retained sequence is limited to the CDR3, 45 bases, with the frame set at the first base. Worth noting for this clonotype: No cognate antigen has been identified for it. There are no base qualities to consult, and no much larger clone falls within one base.

The method was PCR. Sequencing was performed on an Illumina HiSeq 2500. TCR libraries were prepared with molecular barcoding, using unique molecular identifiers to normalize TCRbeta repertoire quantification. Clones were called with MiXCR by TCRdb after fastp trimmed the public reads at Q25, and only in-frame beta chains were retained. Each record represents a unique CDR3 protein, reported with the most common genes and DNA among its rows. The sample table lists more than 85,000 distinct CDR3 sequences, approximately 6% of them with a count of one. 6.1% of the sample belongs to the ten largest clones. The sample's time point label, in plain terms: day 60 (about 2 months) after transplantation. According to the study, the label for this sample's treatment or condition signals: allogeneic hematopoietic cell transplantation with graft depleted of TCRalphabeta T cells and CD19 B cells. TCRalphabeta/CD19-depleted allogeneic hematopoietic cell grafts were given to the transplant recipients, all of whom were children.

The sequences come from PBMCs, mostly from graft donor cells, collected 60 days after TCRalphabeta/CD19-depleted stem cell transplant. This receptor was identified in a female patient aged 2-15 years who had a stem cell transplant for Fanconi anemia, so the T cells may come from the graft donor. Recombination linked TRBV5-1 to TRBJ1-1; the D segment could be TRBD1, given 5 matching bases. Here the CDR3 is given as CASSGLLGGNTEAFF. The base sequence is TGCGCCAGCAGCGGACTTCTGGGGGGGAACACTGAAGCTTTCTTT.